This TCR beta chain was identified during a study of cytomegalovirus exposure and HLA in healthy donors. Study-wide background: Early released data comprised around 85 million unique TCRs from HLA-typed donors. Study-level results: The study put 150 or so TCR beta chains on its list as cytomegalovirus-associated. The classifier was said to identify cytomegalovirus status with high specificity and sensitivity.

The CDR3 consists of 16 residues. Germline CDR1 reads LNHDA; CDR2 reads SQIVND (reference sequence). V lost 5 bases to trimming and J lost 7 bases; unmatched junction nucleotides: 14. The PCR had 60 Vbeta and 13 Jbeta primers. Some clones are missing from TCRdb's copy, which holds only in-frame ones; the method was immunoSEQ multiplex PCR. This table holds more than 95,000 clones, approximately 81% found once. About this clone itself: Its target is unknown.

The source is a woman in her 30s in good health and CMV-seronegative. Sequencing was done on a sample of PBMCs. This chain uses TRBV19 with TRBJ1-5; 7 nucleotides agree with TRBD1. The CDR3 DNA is TGTGCCAGTAGTTACTTAAAGGGGGCATTAGGGCAGCCCCAGCATTTT. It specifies CASSYLKGALGQPQHF.